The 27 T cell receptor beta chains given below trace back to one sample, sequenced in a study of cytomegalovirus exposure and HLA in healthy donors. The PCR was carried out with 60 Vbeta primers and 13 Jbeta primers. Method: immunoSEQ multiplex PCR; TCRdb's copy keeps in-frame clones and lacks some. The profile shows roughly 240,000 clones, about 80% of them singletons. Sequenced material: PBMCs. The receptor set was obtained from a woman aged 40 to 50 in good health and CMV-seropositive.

CDR3 nucleotide sequence: TGCGCCAGCAGCTTGGCCCAGGGGTCGGGAAGGGAAAAACTGTTTTTT. Protein: CASSLAQGSGREKLFF. The chain carries TRBV5-1 and TRBJ1-4; tentative D call: TRBD1 (6 bases). CDR1 is SGHRS and CDR2 is YFSETQ in the germline V gene. Trimming removed 0 bases at V and 8 bases at J, with 17 bases between. This CDR3 contains 16 residues.

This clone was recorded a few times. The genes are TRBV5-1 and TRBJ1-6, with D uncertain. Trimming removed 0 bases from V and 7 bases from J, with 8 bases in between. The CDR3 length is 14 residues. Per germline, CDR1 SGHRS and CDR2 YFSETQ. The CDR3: CASSLGLGNSPLHF. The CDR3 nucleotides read TGCGCCAGCAGCTTGGGACTTGGGAATTCACCCCTCCACTTT.

This CDR3 reads CASSSERVNEQFF. DNA of the CDR3: TGTGCCAGCAGCTCTGAACGAGTCAATGAGCAGTTCTTC. The chain couples TRBV11-3 to TRBJ2-1; no definite D call. The ends were cut back, 4 bases at V and 6 bases at J, with 10 bases in the middle. CDR1 SGHNT and CDR2 YENEEA come from the germline V gene. This CDR3 has 13 amino acids. Full variable domain (missing parts from reference TRBV11-3 and TRBJ2-1): EAGVVQSPRYKIIEKKQPVAFWCNPISGHNTLYWYLQNLGQGPELLIRYENEEAVDDSQLPKDRFSAERLKGVDSTLKIQPAELGDSAVYLCASSSERVNEQFFGPGTRLTVL.

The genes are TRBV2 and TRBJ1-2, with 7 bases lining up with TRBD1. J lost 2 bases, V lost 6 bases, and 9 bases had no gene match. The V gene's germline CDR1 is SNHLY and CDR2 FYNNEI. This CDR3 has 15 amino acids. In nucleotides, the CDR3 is TGTGCCAGCAGGCCCTCGGGACAGCCGAACTATGGCTACACCTTC. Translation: CASRPSGQPNYGYTF.

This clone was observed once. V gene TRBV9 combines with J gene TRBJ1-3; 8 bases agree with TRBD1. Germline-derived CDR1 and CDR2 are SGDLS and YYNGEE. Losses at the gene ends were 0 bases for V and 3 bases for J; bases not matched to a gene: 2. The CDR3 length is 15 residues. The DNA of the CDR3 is TGTGCCAGCAGCGTAGCCGACAGGGGTGGAAACACCATATATTTT. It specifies CASSVADRGGNTIYF.

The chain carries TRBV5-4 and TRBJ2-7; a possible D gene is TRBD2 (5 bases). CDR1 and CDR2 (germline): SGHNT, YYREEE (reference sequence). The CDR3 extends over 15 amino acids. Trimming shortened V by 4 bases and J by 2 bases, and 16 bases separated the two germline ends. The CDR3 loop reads CASSRERASTYEQYF. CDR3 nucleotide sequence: TGTGCCAGCAGCCGGGAAAGGGCATCGACCTACGAGCAGTACTTC.

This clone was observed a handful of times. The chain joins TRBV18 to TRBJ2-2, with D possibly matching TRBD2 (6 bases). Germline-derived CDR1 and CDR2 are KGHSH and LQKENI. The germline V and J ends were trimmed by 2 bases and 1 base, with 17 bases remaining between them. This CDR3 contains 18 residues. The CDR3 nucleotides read TGTGCCAGCTCACCATATATGATAGCGGACCAGAACACCGGGGAGCTGTTTTTT. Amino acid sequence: CASSPYMIADQNTGELFF.

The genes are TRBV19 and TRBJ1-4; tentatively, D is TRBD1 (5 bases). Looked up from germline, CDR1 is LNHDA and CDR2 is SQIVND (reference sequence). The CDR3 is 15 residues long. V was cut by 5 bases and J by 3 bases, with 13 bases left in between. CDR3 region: CASSAAAQANEKLFF. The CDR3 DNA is TGTGCCAGTAGTGCCGCCGCACAGGCTAATGAAAAACTGTTTTTT.

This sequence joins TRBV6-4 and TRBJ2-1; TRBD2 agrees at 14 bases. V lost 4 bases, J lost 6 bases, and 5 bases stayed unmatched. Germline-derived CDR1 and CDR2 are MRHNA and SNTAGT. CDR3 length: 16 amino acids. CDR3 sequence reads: CASSVLGLAGVNEQFF. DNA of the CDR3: TGTGCCAGCAGTGTACTGGGACTAGCGGGAGTCAATGAGCAGTTCTTC.

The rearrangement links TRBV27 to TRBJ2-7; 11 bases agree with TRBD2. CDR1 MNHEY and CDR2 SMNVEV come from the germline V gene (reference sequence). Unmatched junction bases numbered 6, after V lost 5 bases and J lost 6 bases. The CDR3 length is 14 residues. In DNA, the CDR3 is TGTGCCAGCAGTGCGGGACTAGCGGTTGGCGAGCAGTACTTC. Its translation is CASSAGLAVGEQYF.

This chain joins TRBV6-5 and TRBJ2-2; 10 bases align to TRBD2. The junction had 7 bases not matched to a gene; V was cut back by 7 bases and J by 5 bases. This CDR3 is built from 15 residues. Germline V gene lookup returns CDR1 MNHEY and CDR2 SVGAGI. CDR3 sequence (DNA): TGTGCCAGCAATGTAGCGGGAGGTGATACCGGGGAGCTGTTTTTT. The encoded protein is CASNVAGGDTGELFF.

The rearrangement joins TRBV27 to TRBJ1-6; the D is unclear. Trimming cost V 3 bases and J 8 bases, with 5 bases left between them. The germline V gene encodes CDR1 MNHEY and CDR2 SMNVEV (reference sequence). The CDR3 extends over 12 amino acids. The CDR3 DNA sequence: TGTGCCAGCAGTTTCCCTGATTCACCCCTCCACTTT. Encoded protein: CASSFPDSPLHF.

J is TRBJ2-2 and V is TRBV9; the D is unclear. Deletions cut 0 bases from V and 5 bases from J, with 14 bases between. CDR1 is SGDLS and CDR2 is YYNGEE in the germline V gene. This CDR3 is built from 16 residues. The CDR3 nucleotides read TGTGCCAGCAGCGTAGCTCCGATAGCCCAGACCGGGGAGCTGTTTTTT. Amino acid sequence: CASSVAPIAQTGELFF.

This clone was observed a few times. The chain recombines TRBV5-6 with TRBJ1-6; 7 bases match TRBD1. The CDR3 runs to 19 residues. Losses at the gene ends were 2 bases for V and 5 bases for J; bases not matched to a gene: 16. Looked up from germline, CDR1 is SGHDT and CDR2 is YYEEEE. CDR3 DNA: TGTGCCAGCAGCTTCTGGACAGGCTTTGCTCCGCTAAATAATTCACCCCTCCACTTT. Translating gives CASSFWTGFAPLNNSPLHF.

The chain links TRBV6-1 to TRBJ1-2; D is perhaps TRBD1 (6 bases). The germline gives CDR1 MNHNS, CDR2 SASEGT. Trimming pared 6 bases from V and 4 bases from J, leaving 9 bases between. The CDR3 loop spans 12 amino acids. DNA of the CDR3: TGTGCCAGCAGGGACAGCCTCTATGGCTACACCTTC. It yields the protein CASRDSLYGYTF.

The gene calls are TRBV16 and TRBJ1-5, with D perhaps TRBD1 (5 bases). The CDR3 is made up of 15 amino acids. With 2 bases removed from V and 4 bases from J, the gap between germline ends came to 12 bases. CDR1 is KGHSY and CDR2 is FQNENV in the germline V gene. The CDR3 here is CASSQGGGRNQPQHF. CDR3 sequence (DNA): TGTGCCAGCAGCCAAGGGGGGGGTCGGAATCAGCCCCAGCATTTT.

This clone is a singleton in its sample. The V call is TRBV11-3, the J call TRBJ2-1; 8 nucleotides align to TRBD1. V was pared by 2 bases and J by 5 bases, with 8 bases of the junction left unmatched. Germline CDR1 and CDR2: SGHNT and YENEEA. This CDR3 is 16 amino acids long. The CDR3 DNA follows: TGTGCCAGCAGCTTAATATCGTCAGGGGGCAACAATGAGCAGTTCTTC. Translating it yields CASSLISSGGNNEQFF.

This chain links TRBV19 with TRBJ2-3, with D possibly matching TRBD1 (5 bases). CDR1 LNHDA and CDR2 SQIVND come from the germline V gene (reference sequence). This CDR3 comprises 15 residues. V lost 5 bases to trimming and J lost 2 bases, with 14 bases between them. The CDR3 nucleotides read TGTGCCAGTAGTCCTAAGGGGCGGATCACAGATACGCAGTATTTT. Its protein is CASSPKGRITDTQYF.

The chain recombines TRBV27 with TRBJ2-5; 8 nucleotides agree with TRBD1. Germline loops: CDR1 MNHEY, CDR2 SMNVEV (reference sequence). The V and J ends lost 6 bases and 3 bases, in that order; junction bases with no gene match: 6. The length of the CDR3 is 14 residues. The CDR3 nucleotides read TGTGCCAGCAGCCGACAGGGGCCCGAAGAGACCCAGTACTTC. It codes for CASSRQGPEETQYF.

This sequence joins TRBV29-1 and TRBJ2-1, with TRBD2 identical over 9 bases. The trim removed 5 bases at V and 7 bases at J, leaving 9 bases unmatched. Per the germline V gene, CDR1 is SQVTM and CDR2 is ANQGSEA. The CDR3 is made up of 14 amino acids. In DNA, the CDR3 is TGCAGCGTTCTATCAATAGCGGGAGTAAATGAGCAGTTCTTC. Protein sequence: CSVLSIAGVNEQFF.

The DNA of the CDR3 is TGTGCCAGCAGAAGTCCTTGGCGGACAGGGACCTACGAGCAGTACTTC. Translation: CASRSPWRTGTYEQYF. The rearrangement links TRBV6-6 to TRBJ2-5; TRBD1 aligns across 8 bases. The J call is uncertain, as TRBJ2-7 better fits the DNA end. Per germline, CDR1 MNHNY and CDR2 SVGAGI (reference sequence). The CDR3 totals 16 residues.

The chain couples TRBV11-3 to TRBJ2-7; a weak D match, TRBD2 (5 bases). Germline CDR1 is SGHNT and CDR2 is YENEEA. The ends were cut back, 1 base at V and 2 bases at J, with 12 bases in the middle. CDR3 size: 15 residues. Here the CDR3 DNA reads TGTGCCAGCAGCTTAGCTTCCGGGGAACCCTACGAGCAGTACTTC. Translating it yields CASSLASGEPYEQYF. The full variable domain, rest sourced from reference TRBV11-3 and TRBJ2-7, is EAGVVQSPRYKIIEKKQPVAFWCNPISGHNTLYWYLQNLGQGPELLIRYENEEAVDDSQLPKDRFSAERLKGVDSTLKIQPAELGDSAVYLCASSLASGEPYEQYFGPGTRLTVT.

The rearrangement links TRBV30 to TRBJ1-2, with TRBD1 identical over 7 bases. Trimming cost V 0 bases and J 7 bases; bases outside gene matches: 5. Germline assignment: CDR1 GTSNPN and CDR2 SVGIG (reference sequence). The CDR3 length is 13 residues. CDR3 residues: CAWSVGDSTGYTF. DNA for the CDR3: TGTGCCTGGAGTGTAGGGGACAGTACTGGCTACACCTTC. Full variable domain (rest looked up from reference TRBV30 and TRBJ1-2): SQTIHQWPATLVQPVGSPLSLECTVEGTSNPNLYWYRQAAGRGLQLLFYSVGIGQISSEVPQNLSASRPQDRQFILSSKKLLLSDSGFYLCAWSVGDSTGYTFGSGTRLTVV.

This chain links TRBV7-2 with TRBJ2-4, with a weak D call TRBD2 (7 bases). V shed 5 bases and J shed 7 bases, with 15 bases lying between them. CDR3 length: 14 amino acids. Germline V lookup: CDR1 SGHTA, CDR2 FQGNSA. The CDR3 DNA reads TGTGCCAGCAGCCCTGGGGGGGCAGGGAACATTCAGTACTTC. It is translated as CASSPGGAGNIQYF.

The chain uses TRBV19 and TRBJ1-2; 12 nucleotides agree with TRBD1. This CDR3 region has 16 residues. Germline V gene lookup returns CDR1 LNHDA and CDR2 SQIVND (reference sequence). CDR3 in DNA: TGTGCTACCGGGCCACTACCGGGACAGGGGGCTTATGGCTACACCTTC. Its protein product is CATGPLPGQGAYGYTF.

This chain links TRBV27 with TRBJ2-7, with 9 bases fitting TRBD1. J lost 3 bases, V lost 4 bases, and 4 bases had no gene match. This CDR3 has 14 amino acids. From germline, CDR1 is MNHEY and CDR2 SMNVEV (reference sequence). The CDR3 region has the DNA TGTGCCAGCAGTTCCTCGGGACAGGGCTACGAGCAGTACTTC. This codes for CASSSSGQGYEQYF.

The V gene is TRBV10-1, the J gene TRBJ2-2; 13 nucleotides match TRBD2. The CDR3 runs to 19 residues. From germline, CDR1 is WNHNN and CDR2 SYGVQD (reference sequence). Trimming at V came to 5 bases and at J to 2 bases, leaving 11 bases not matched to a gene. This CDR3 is CASSLPTTSGGPNTGELFF. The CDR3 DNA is TGCGCCAGCAGTCTACCCACGACTAGCGGGGGGCCAAACACCGGGGAGCTGTTTTTT.